The present entry profiles one TCR beta chain with its context. The data were obtained in a study of PD-L1 blockade in urothelial cancer. From germline, CDR1 is SGHTA and CDR2 FQGNSA. V was cut by 5 bases and J by 3 bases, with 13 bases left in between. The CDR3 consists of 14 residues. Clones were read by immunoSEQ multiplex PCR, and TCRdb kept only the in-frame ones, dropping some. The data hold more than 45,000 clones, with 70% to 90% observed a single time. The sequencing used PBMCs, collected around atezolizumab (anti-PD-L1) treatment. This chain connects TRBV7-2 to TRBJ1-1, with a weak D call TRBD1 (5 bases). The sequence derives from a man older than 75 with urothelial cancer. The CDR3 here is CASSRQGLDTEAFF. As DNA, the CDR3 is TGTGCCAGCAGCCGGCAGGGTTTAGACACTGAAGCTTTCTTT.